These T cell receptor beta chains were read from a single sample in a study of blood T cell repertoires in COVID-19. The data were produced by immunoSEQ multiplex PCR, yet TCRdb's version contains in-frame clones alone and is incomplete. The sample includes a few hundred thousand clones, roughly 88% of them seen just once. The material sequenced was PBMCs or T cells enriched from blood (not recorded which). Receptors originate from a woman aged 50 to 60 with acute COVID-19. Both conserved end residues are part of each CDR3. A D gene is named only where the DNA matches it firmly. Expanded clones get a size class; other rows say once, few or many, or leave the size out.

NA	TRBJ1-1	14	TRBV5-1	TRBD1	TGCGCCAGCAGCTGGACAGGTCCGAACACTGAAGCTTTCTTT	CASSWTGPNTEAFF
few	TRBJ1-5	13	TRBV28	NA	TGTGCCAGCAGTTTCAGGGTTGGTCAGCCCCAGCATTTT	CASSFRVGQPQHF
NA	TRBJ1-5	17	TRBV7-2	NA	TGTGCCAGCAGCTTAAGTGTCCAGGGGCGAAACAATCAGCCCCAGCATTTT	CASSLSVQGRNNQPQHF
NA	TRBJ2-2	16	TRBV5-1	TRBD2	TGCGCCAGCAGCTTGGAAGGCGGGAGGTTCACCGGGGAGCTGTTTTTT	CASSLEGGRFTGELFF
NA	TRBJ1-1	17	TRBV3-1/TRBV3-2	NA	TGTGCCAGCAGCCAAGGGGTGATATCGGGGAGGGCCACTGAAGCTTTCTTT	CASSQGVISGRATEAFF
NA	TRBJ1-3	15	TRBV9	NA	TGTGCCAGCAGCGCCAGCAGGATCTCTGGAAACACCATATATTTT	CASSASRISGNTIYF
NA	TRBJ1-5	15	TRBV19	NA	TGTGCCAGTAGTATTTGGGTAGGGGTCAATCAGCCCCAGCATTTT	CASSIWVGVNQPQHF
once	TRBJ2-4	13	TRBV7-2	NA	TGTGCCAGCAGCCAGGGGGGCCAAAACATTCAGTACTTC	CASSQGGQNIQYF
NA	TRBJ2-6	18	TRBV30	NA	TGTGCCAACCCGGGGGTGGCGGGCTCAAGCTCTGGGGCCAACGTCCTGACTTTC	CANPGVAGSSSGANVLTF
NA	TRBJ2-1	22	TRBV19	TRBD2	TGTGCCAGTAGTATAGCCCGGGCGGGGGGACTAGCGTCTCCGAGCTCCTACAATGAGCAGTTCTTC	CASSIARAGGLASPSSYNEQFF
NA	TRBJ1-1	15	TRBV2	NA	TGTGCCAGCAGTGCTCCGGACGGGGGGGCCACTGAAGCTTTCTTT	CASSAPDGGATEAFF
NA	TRBJ1-3	15	TRBV28	TRBD1	TGTGCCAGCAGTTTACGCAGGGGGCGCGGAAACACCATATATTTT	CASSLRRGRGNTIYF
once	TRBJ2-5	14	TRBV28	NA	TGTGCCAGCAAACCCGGGACACATCAAGAGACCCAGTACTTC	CASKPGTHQETQYF
NA	TRBJ1-2	14	TRBV7-8	TRBD1	TGTGCCAGCAGCTTAATACAGGGGAACTATGGCTACACCTTC	CASSLIQGNYGYTF
NA	TRBJ1-2	16	TRBV6-5	TRBD1	TGTGCCAGCAGTTATGGGACAGGGCCACGACGGGGTGGCTACACCTTC	CASSYGTGPRRGGYTF
NA	TRBJ1-6	17	TRBV13	NA	TGTGCCAGCAGCCCGGGAGTCCCGAGCTCCTATAATTCACCCCTCCACTTT	CASSPGVPSSYNSPLHF
NA	TRBJ2-3	13	TRBV27	NA	TGTGCCAGCAGCCTACAGGGCCCAGATACGCAGTATTTT	CASSLQGPDTQYF
NA	TRBJ1-5	15	TRBV19	NA	TGTGCCAGTAGTATAGGGCAGGGAGGGAATCAGCCCCAGCATTTT	CASSIGQGGNQPQHF
NA	TRBJ2-3	13	TRBV7-2	NA	TGTGCCAGCTGCGGGTATTCCACAGATACGCAGTATTTT	CASCGYSTDTQYF
NA	TRBJ2-3	17	TRBV7-3	TRBD2	TGTGCCAGCAGCTTATTGGGTGGGGGAGGGCCAACAGATACGCAGTATTTT	CASSLLGGGGPTDTQYF
NA	TRBJ2-3	11	TRBV20-1	NA	TGCAGTGCTAGAATAGCAGATACGCAGTATTTT	CSARIADTQYF
NA	TRBJ2-5	14	TRBV9	TRBD1	TGTGCCAGCAGCGTACAGGGGGTGAGAGAGACCCAGTACTTC	CASSVQGVRETQYF
NA	TRBJ2-1	15	TRBV19	TRBD2	TGTGCCAGTAGTTACGGGACTAGCGGGAATAATGAGCAGTTCTTC	CASSYGTSGNNEQFF
once	TRBJ1-2	16	TRBV27	NA	TGTGCCAGCAGTTTAGTAGCGGGGCCCCTGAACTATGGCTACACCTTC	CASSLVAGPLNYGYTF
NA	TRBJ1-5	14	TRBV27	TRBD1	TGTGCCAGCAGCCGGGGACAGCCCAATCAGCCCCAGCATTTT	CASSRGQPNQPQHF
NA	TRBJ2-7	17	TRBV28	TRBD2	TGTGCCAGCAGACCAACGGGACTAGCGGGAGGAACCTACGAGCAGTACTTC	CASRPTGLAGGTYEQYF
NA	TRBJ1-2	14	TRBV6-5	TRBD1	TGTGCCAGCAGTCCCAGGGGACAGGGGGCGAGCTACACCTTC	CASSPRGQGASYTF
NA	TRBJ2-3	17	TRBV12-5	NA	TGTGCTAGTGGCTTGCACCTAGAGTCCCGCGGCACAGATACGCAGTATTTT	CASGLHLESRGTDTQYF
NA	TRBJ2-2	15	TRBV9	NA	TGTGCCAGCAGCGTAGAGGACGCGGGAACCGGGGAGCTGTTTTTT	CASSVEDAGTGELFF
NA	TRBJ1-2	11	TRBV20-1	NA	TGCAGTGCTAGCAGGGAATATGGCTACACCTTC	CSASREYGYTF
NA	TRBJ2-1	17	TRBV7-2	TRBD2	TGTGCCAGCAGCTTAGCGCCAGGGACTAGCGGGAGTTATGAGCAGTTCTTC	CASSLAPGTSGSYEQFF
NA	TRBJ2-7	13	TRBV6-5	TRBD1	TGTGCCAGCGAGACCGCAGGGGGCTACGAGCAGTACTTC	CASETAGGYEQYF
few	TRBJ2-7	14	TRBV7-2	TRBD1	TGTGCCAGCAGCTACGGGACAGGGTCCTACGAGCAGTACTTC	CASSYGTGSYEQYF
NA	TRBJ2-5	11	TRBV30	NA	TGTGCCTGGAGTACTCAAGAGACCCAGTACTTC	CAWSTQETQYF
NA	TRBJ1-1	11	TRBV3-1/TRBV3-2	NA	TGTGCCAGCAGCCAAGCCAGTGAAGCTTTCTTT	CASSQASEAFF
NA	TRBJ2-5	12	TRBV25-1	NA	TGTGCCAGCAGTGACTGGCGGGAGACCCAGTACTTC	CASSDWRETQYF
NA	TRBJ2-1	16	TRBV7-8	TRBD2	TGTGTCACGGCCGCGGGAGGCTTCCCGAAGTACAATGAGCAGTTCTTC	CVTAAGGFPKYNEQFF
NA	TRBJ2-5	18	TRBV7-8	TRBD1	TGTGCCAGCAGCTTACTGAGACAGGGGGCTCCAACACAAGAGACCCAGTACTTC	CASSLLRQGAPTQETQYF
NA	TRBJ2-5	14	TRBV6-5	NA	TGTGCCAGCAGTTACTATGGTAGCCAAGAGACCCAGTACTTC	CASSYYGSQETQYF
NA	TRBJ1-4	17	TRBV28	NA	TGTGCCAGCAGTTCCGCCGGGACACAAACAACTAATGAAAAACTGTTTTTT	CASSSAGTQTTNEKLFF
NA	TRBJ2-7	13	TRBV15	NA	TGTGCCACCAGCAGAGATTTCGGGGACGAGCAGTACTTC	CATSRDFGDEQYF
NA	TRBJ1-5	15	TRBV6-2/TRBV6-3	TRBD1	TGTGCCAGCAGTTCTGGGGACAGGAACAATCAGCCCCAGCATTTT	CASSSGDRNNQPQHF
few	TRBJ2-5	17	TRBV7-2	NA	TGTGCCAGCAGCTTTTTGGGGGGACCGAGGGTGGGAGAGACCCAGTACTTC	CASSFLGGPRVGETQYF
few	TRBJ2-7	19	TRBV7-2	TRBD2	TGTGCCAGCAGCATCCGGCCCGGACTAGCGGGAGTTCTTCTCTACGAGCAGTACTTC	CASSIRPGLAGVLLYEQYF
NA	TRBJ2-7	15	TRBV5-4	NA	TGTGCCAGCAGCACAGAAAGGGGAATCCCCCACGAGCAGTACTTC	CASSTERGIPHEQYF
NA	TRBJ2-5	15	TRBV19	NA	TGTGCCAGTAGTATAGGCCGTGGGGGCCAGTACACCCAGTACTTC	CASSIGRGGQYTQYF
NA	TRBJ1-1	15	TRBV5-5	NA	TGTGCCAGCAGCGGGACAAGGGGGTGGCTCACTGAAGCTTTCTTT	CASSGTRGWLTEAFF
NA	TRBJ2-7	13	TRBV6-5	NA	TGTGCCAGCAGGCTAGCTGGGGCCTACGAGCAGTACTTC	CASRLAGAYEQYF
NA	TRBJ1-1	10	TRBV20-1	NA	TGCAGTGCCGTAGAGAGATTCGCTTTCTTT	CSAVERFAFF
NA	TRBJ1-4	12	TRBV28	NA	TGTGCCAGCAGCGGGGGGCCGGAAAAACTGTTTTTT	CASSGGPEKLFF
NA	TRBJ2-7	12	TRBV29-1	NA	TGCAGCGCTCTGGGGACATCCTACGAGCAGTACTTC	CSALGTSYEQYF
NA	TRBJ1-4	14	TRBV7-8	TRBD1	TGTGCCAGCAGCGTTAACAGGGGGCAGGAAAAACTGTTTTTT	CASSVNRGQEKLFF
NA	TRBJ2-7	14	TRBV7-9	NA	TGTGCCAGCAGCTTACCTTTCGGGGACTACGAGCAGTACTTC	CASSLPFGDYEQYF
NA	TRBJ2-2	14	TRBV5-1	TRBD1	TGCGCCAGCAGCGGGGGACAGGCCACCGGGGAGCTGTTTTTT	CASSGGQATGELFF